The 13 T cell receptor beta chains below all came from one sample that was sequenced in a study of blood T cell repertoires in COVID-19. Data came from immunoSEQ multiplex PCR; TCRdb stores just in-frame clones and leaves some out. Of tens of thousands of clones in the sample, around 87% were seen once. Material for sequencing was peripheral blood. The receptors come from a human donor in a cohort sampled during active COVID-19.

This sequence joins TRBV7-9 and TRBJ2-1, with TRBD2 identical over 8 bases. Germline CDR1 reads SEHNR; CDR2 reads FQNEAQ (reference sequence). V dropped 5 bases and J dropped 0; count of bases not matched to a gene: 6. The CDR3 sequence is 16 residues long. The CDR3 nucleotides read TGTGCCAGCAGCCCCCCTAGCGGGCCCTCCTACAATGAGCAGTTCTTC. Its protein is CASSPPSGPSYNEQFF.

The V and J genes are TRBV5-1 and TRBJ1-2, with TRBD1 identical over 9 bases. Trimming cost V 7 bases and J 5 bases; bases outside gene matches: 9. Germline V gives CDR1 SGHRS, CDR2 YFSETQ. The CDR3 has 14 residues. CDR3 DNA sequence: TGCGCCAGCCAGGATGGGACAGGGTATTATGGCTACACCTTC. It translates to CASQDGTGYYGYTF.

The rearrangement uses TRBV27 and TRBJ1-4; TRBD1 is a possible D gene (6 bases). Germline V gene lookup returns CDR1 MNHEY and CDR2 SMNVEV (reference sequence). The CDR3 contains 13 residues. Trimming stripped 6 bases from V and 8 bases from J, with 13 bases between. The CDR3 sequence is CASRPQGWEKLFF. The CDR3 nucleotides are TGTGCCAGCAGACCACAGGGTTGGGAAAAACTGTTTTTT.

The rearrangement links TRBV2 to TRBJ1-1; 7 nucleotides agree with TRBD1. The CDR3 is 14 residues long. Germline V gene data show CDR1 as SNHLY and CDR2 as FYNNEI. J gave up 2 bases and V 7 bases, and 7 bases lay outside the gene matches. CDR3 nucleotides: TGTGCCAGCACTCCAGGGGGACCAAACACTGAAGCTTTCTTT. This sequence encodes CASTPGGPNTEAFF. Complete variable domain (other parts from reference TRBV2 and TRBJ1-1): EPEVTQTPSHQVTQMGQEVILRCVPISNHLYFYWYRQILGQKVEFLVSFYNNEISEKSEIFDDQFSVERPDGSNFTLKIRSTKLEDSAMYFCASTPGGPNTEAFFGQGTRLTVV.

This chain uses TRBV28 with TRBJ2-6, with 11 bases lining up with TRBD1. After removal of 2 bases from V and 1 base from J, the junction contained 4 bases not matched to a gene. CDR1 is MDHEN and CDR2 is SYDVKM in the germline V gene. CDR3 length: 18 amino acids. DNA of the CDR3: TGTGCCAGCAGTTTAGTTGGGACAGGGGGTTCTGGGGCCAACGTCCTGACTTTC. This encodes CASSLVGTGGSGANVLTF.

This clone turned up a few times. V is TRBV27 and J is TRBJ1-6, with 7 nucleotides matching TRBD1. CDR1 is MNHEY, CDR2 SMNVEV, per germline (reference sequence). Trimming took 5 bases from V and 7 from J; bases not matched to a gene: 8. The CDR3 covers 15 residues. CDR3 bases: TGTGCCAGCAGTCCCGAGGGGGCACGGAATTCACCCCTCCACTTT. Residues: CASSPEGARNSPLHF.

The chain has TRBV5-1 and TRBJ2-5; TRBD2 matches at 8 bases. J lost 5 bases, V lost 3 bases, and 12 bases had no gene match. Germline V gene data show CDR1 as SGHRS and CDR2 as YFSETQ. The length of the CDR3 is 16 residues. The CDR3 DNA sequence: TGCGCCAGCAGCTCGCTCGGGGGGGGGCGAAGCGAGACCCAGTACTTC. Translation: CASSSLGGGRSETQYF.

The chain couples TRBV11-3 to TRBJ2-1, with TRBD2 matching over 10 bases. V dropped 5 bases and J dropped 2; count of bases not matched to a gene: 6. The CDR3 is 16 amino acids. Looked up from germline, CDR1 is SGHNT and CDR2 is YENEEA. The DNA of the CDR3 is TGTGCCAGCAGCCCAAAGGGACTAGCGCCCTACAATGAGCAGTTCTTC. Its protein product is CASSPKGLAPYNEQFF.

V and J are TRBV7-9 and TRBJ2-3, with 11 bases aligning to TRBD2. The CDR3 is 16 amino acids. The V gene's germline CDR1 is SEHNR and CDR2 FQNEAQ (reference sequence). V lost 2 bases, J lost 2 bases, and 3 bases stayed unmatched. CDR3 coding DNA: TGTGCCAGCAGCTTAACTAGCGGGGGTCCCACAGATACGCAGTATTTT. This translates into CASSLTSGGPTDTQYF.

The CDR3 region has the DNA TGTGCCAGCACTACGATGGGGCAGGGATCTGGCTACACCTTC. This translates into CASTTMGQGSGYTF. V and J are TRBV25-1 and TRBJ1-2; D possibly corresponds to TRBD1 (5 bases). CDR1 and CDR2 from the germline V gene are MGHDK and SYGVNS. V lost 7 bases to trimming and J lost 7 bases, with 19 bases between them. This CDR3 spans 14 amino acids.

This clone was counted between two and nine times. The gene calls are TRBV7-9 and TRBJ1-5, with D possibly being TRBD1 (5 bases). Germline-derived CDR1 and CDR2 are SEHNR and FQNEAQ (reference sequence). V lost 0 bases and J 1 base, leaving 16 bases between the germline ends. The CDR3 consists of 18 residues. The CDR3 loop is CASSLAPGASGSNQPQHF. For the CDR3, the DNA is TGTGCCAGCAGCTTAGCCCCTGGGGCCAGCGGGAGCAATCAGCCCCAGCATTTT.

The rearrangement joins TRBV19 to TRBJ1-5; D is undetermined. Trimming stripped 6 bases from V and 6 bases from J, with 12 bases between. Per germline, CDR1 LNHDA and CDR2 SQIVND (reference sequence). This CDR3 comprises 13 residues. DNA for the CDR3: TGTGCCAGTAGCTCAATGGAGGTTCAGCCCCAGCATTTT. Its translation: CASSSMEVQPQHF.

The chain joins TRBV27 to TRBJ1-3; TRBD1 matches at 8 bases. Losses at the gene ends were 8 bases for V and 2 bases for J; bases not matched to a gene: 26. The CDR3 is made up of 21 amino acids. Germline CDR1 and CDR2: MNHEY and SMNVEV (reference sequence). The CDR3 loop reads CASSQSRGRAGGELAGNTIYF. The CDR3 DNA follows: TGTGCCAGCTCCCAATCCCGTGGGAGGGCAGGGGGCGAGTTGGCTGGAAACACCATATATTTT.